This entry lists 7 T cell receptor beta chains sequenced from one sample in a study of shared clonotypes between healthy human individuals. Method: immunoSEQ multiplex PCR; TCRdb's copy keeps in-frame clones and lacks some. The profile shows some 380,000 clones, approximately 96% of them singletons. What was sequenced was memory CD8+ T cells sorted from blood. This sample's subset: CD45RO+ cells pooled with CCR7-negative TemRA cells. The receptors were gathered from a man aged 30 to 45 in good health.

This rearrangement joins TRBV6-4 to TRBJ2-7; 7 positions agree with TRBD2. After removal of 4 bases from V and 2 bases from J, the junction contained 5 bases not matched to a gene. This CDR3 is built from 14 residues. Germline-derived CDR1 and CDR2 are MRHNA and SNTAGT. CDR3 DNA sequence: TGTGCCAGCAGTGGGTCAGGACTAGCCTACGAGCAGTACTTC. It specifies CASSGSGLAYEQYF.

This chain uses TRBV13 with TRBJ2-1; 9 bases align to TRBD1. The CDR3 contains 16 residues. Trimming took 4 bases from V and 5 from J; bases not matched to a gene: 9. Germline V gives CDR1 PRHDT, CDR2 FYEKMQ (reference sequence). The CDR3 region has the DNA TGTGCCAGCAGCTGGGGAGACAGGGGGTACCACAATGAGCAGTTCTTC. It encodes CASSWGDRGYHNEQFF.

V usage is TRBV5-1 and J usage is TRBJ2-7; TRBD2 matches 14 bases. With V trimmed by 3 bases and J by 3 bases, 8 bases remained unmatched. This CDR3 is 17 amino acids long. CDR1 is SGHRS and CDR2 is YFSETQ in the germline V gene. The CDR3, as DNA: TGCGCCAGCAGCTCCGGGACTAGCGGGAGAGGGGTCTACGAGCAGTACTTC. The encoded protein is CASSSGTSGRGVYEQYF.

The gene calls are TRBV27 and TRBJ2-2; D unclear. V shed 5 bases and J shed 6 bases, with 16 bases lying between them. Per the germline V gene, CDR1 is MNHEY and CDR2 is SMNVEV (reference sequence). The CDR3 contains 15 residues. CDR3 amino acids: CASSAFLIPPGELFF. CDR3 coding DNA: TGTGCCAGCAGTGCCTTCCTTATACCTCCCGGGGAGCTGTTTTTT.

A word on this clone: Other DNA sequences in the same sample also yield this CDR3. The rearrangement joins TRBV30 to TRBJ2-6, with D unresolved. Germline CDR1 is GTSNPN and CDR2 is SVGIG (reference sequence). Trimming took 0 bases from V and 0 from J, leaving 3 bases between them. This CDR3 comprises 14 residues. CDR3 loop: CAWSVYSGANVLTF. CDR3 nucleotide sequence: TGTGCCTGGAGTGTCTACTCTGGGGCCAACGTCCTGACTTTC.

The chain is built from TRBV5-1 and TRBJ2-1; TRBD2 matches 7 bases. Unmatched junction bases numbered 2, after V lost 0 bases and J lost 8 bases. The CDR3 consists of 13 residues. The germline V gene encodes CDR1 SGHRS and CDR2 YFSETQ. CDR3 sequence reads: CASSLEGGHEQFF. The CDR3 coding sequence is TGCGCCAGCAGCTTGGAGGGAGGGCATGAGCAGTTCTTC. Full variable domain (missing parts from reference TRBV5-1 and TRBJ2-1): KAGVTQTPRYLIKTRGQQVTLSCSPISGHRSVSWYQQTPGQGLQFLFEYFSETQRNKGNFPGRFSGRQFSNSRSEMNVSTLELGDSALYLCASSLEGGHEQFFGPGTRLTVL.

V usage is TRBV19 and J usage is TRBJ2-7; D is possibly TRBD2 (5 bases). Trimming shortened V by 10 bases and J by 5 bases, and 18 bases separated the two germline ends. The CDR3 consists of 13 residues. The germline V gene has CDR1 LNHDA and CDR2 SQIVND (reference sequence). The CDR3 bases are TGTGCCAACAAAGACTACCCAGGTGACGAGCAGTACTTC. Amino acid sequence: CANKDYPGDEQYF.